This T cell receptor (beta chain) was captured by sequencing in a study of blood T cells in healthy people across ages. General study results and limits: In the absence of known donor CMV status, changes in expanded clonotypes were possibly confounded.

Drawn from each donor were ten milliliters of peripheral blood. On this clonotype: Its antigen is unidentified.

For the second PCR, which ran for about 7 to 11 cycles, a sample-barcoded 5' primer and a J-beta primer mix were used. Researchers report that a template-switch adaptor with 12 random nucleotides tagged each cDNA molecule. TCRdb re-analysed the 5' RACE reads in MiXCR, keeping a single row per CDR3 protein. Among about 650,000 distinct CDR3 sequences listed, under 65% were seen once. The sequenced material came from blood. The TCR was taken from a woman older than 75 in good health.

The CDR3 sequence is CSVLGAVDRAAFF. The CDR3 DNA reads as TGCAGCGTGCTGGGGGCAGTGGACCGTGCGGCTTTCTTT. The V gene is TRBV29-1, the J gene TRBJ1-1, with D possibly being TRBD1 (6 bases). V shed 6 bases and J shed 11 bases, with 22 bases lying between them. This CDR3 has 13 residues. Germline V CDR1 and CDR2: SQVTM, ANQGSEA.